This T cell receptor (beta chain) was observed in a study of cytomegalovirus exposure and HLA in healthy donors. Findings and caveats of the study: Later on, an analysis tied around 17,000 TCR beta sequences to HLA alleles at 0.05 false discovery rate. As a later analysis showed, several of the most significant clusters appeared to be linked to common viral pathogens.

The CDR3 is 14 amino acids. V dropped 0 bases and J dropped 5 bases, with 9 bases sitting between them. Germline V CDR1 and CDR2: SGDLS, YYNGEE. Vbeta (60) and Jbeta (13) primers were used in the PCR. This table comes from immunoSEQ multiplex PCR, and its TCRdb copy is limited to in-frame clones, with some not included. Its listing shows 200,000 to 250,000 clones. A note on this clone: Antigen unknown.

Sequencing was carried out using PBMCs. The clonotype comes from a woman aged 25 to 39 in good health and CMV-seropositive. The chain employs TRBV9 and TRBJ2-1; D possibly corresponds to TRBD2 (6 bases). The CDR3 is CASSVGGGDNEQFF. The CDR3 region has the DNA TGTGCCAGCAGCGTAGGGGGAGGAGACAATGAGCAGTTCTTC.